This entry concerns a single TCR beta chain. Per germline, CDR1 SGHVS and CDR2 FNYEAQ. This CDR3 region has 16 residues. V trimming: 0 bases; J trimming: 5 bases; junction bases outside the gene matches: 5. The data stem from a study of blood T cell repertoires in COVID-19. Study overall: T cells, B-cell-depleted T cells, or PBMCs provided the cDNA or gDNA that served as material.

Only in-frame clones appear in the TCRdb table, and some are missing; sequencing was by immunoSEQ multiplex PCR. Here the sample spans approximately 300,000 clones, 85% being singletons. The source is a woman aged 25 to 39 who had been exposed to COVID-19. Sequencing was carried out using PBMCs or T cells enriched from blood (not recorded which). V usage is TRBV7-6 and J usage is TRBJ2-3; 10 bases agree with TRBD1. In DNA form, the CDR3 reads TGTGCCAGCAGCTTAGCCCCCGACAGGGGGCGAGATACGCAGTATTTT. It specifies CASSLAPDRGRDTQYF.